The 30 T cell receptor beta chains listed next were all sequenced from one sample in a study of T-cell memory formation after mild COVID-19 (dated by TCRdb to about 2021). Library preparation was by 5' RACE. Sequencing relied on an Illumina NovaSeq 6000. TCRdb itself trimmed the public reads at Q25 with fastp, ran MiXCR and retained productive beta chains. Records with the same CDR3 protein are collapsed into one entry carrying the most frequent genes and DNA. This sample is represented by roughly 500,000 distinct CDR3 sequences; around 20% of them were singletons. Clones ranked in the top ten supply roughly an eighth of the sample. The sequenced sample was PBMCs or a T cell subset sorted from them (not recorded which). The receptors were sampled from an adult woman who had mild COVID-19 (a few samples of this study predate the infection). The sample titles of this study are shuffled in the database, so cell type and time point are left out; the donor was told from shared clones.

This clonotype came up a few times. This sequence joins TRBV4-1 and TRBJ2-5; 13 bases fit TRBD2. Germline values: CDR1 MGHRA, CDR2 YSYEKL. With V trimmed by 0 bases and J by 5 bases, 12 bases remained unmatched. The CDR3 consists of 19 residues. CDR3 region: CASSQDGGLAGVSIETQYF. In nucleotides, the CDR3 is TGCGCCAGCAGCCAAGATGGAGGACTAGCGGGGGTTTCGATCGAGACCCAGTACTTC.

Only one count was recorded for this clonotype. In nucleotides, the CDR3 is TGTGCTAGTGGTTTGAATAGGGCAACCTACGAGCAGTACTTC. This codes for CASGLNRATYEQYF. V and J are TRBV12-5 and TRBJ2-7; D is uncertain. Per germline, CDR1 LGHNT and CDR2 FRNRAP. The V gene lost 2 bases and the J gene lost 2 bases, with 10 bases spanning the gap. This CDR3 has 14 amino acids.

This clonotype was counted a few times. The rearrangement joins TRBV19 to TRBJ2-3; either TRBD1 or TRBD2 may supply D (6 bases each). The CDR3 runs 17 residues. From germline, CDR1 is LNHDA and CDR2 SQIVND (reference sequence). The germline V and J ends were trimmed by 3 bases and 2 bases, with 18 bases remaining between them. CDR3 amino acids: CASSMGAGSLSTDTQYF. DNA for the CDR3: TGTGCCAGTAGTATGGGGGCCGGGAGTCTCTCCACAGATACGCAGTATTTT.

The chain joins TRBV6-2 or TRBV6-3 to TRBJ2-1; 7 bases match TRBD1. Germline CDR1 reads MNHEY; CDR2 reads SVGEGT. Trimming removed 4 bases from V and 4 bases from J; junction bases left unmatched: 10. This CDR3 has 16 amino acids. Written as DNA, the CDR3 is TGTGCCAGCAGTTGGGAACAGGGGAGCTTGTACAATGAGCAGTTCTTC. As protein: CASSWEQGSLYNEQFF.

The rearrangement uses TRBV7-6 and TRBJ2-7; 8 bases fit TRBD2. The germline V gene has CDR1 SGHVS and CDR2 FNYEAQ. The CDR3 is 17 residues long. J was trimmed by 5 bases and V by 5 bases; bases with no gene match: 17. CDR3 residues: CASSPLPPAGVGNEQYF. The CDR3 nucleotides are TGTGCCAGCAGCCCCCTCCCCCCAGCGGGAGTTGGGAACGAGCAGTACTTC.

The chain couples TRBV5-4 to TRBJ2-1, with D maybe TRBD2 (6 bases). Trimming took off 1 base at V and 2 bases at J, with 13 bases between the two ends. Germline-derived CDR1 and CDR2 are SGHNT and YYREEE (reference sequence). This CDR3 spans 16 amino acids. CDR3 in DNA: TGTGCCAGCAGCTTGCCCCGGGACTCCACCTACAATGAGCAGTTCTTC. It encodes CASSLPRDSTYNEQFF.

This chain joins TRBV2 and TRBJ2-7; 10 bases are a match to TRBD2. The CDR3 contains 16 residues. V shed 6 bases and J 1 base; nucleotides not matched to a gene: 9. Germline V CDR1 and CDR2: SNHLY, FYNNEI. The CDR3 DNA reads TGTGCCAGCAGGAACCCCGGGACTAGCGCATCCTACGAGCAGTACTTC. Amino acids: CASRNPGTSASYEQYF.

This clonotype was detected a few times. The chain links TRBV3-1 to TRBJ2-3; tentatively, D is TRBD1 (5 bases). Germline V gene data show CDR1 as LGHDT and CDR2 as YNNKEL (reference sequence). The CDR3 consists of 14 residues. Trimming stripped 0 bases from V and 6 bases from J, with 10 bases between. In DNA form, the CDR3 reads TGTGCCAGCAGCCAAGATCCAGCAGGGGATACGCAGTATTTT. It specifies CASSQDPAGDTQYF.

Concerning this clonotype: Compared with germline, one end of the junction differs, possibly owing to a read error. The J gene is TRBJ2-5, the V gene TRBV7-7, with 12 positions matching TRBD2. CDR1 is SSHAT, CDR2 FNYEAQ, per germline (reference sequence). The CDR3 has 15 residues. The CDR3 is CASSPQGLAGETQYF. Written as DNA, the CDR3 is TGTGCTAGCAGCCCGCAGGGACTAGCGGGAGAGACCCAGTACTTC.

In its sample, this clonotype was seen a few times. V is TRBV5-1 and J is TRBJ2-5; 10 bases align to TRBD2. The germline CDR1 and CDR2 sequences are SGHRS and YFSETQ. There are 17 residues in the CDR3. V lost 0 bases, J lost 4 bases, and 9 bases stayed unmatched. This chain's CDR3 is CASSLGTLAGDAETQYF. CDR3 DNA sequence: TGCGCCAGCAGCTTGGGGACCCTAGCGGGAGATGCAGAGACCCAGTACTTC.

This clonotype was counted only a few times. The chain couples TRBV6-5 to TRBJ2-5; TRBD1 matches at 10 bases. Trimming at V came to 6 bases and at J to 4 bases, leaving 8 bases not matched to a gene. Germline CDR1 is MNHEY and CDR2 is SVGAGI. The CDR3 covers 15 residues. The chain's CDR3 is CASSRQGANVETQYF. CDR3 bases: TGTGCCAGCAGCCGACAGGGGGCTAATGTAGAGACCCAGTACTTC.

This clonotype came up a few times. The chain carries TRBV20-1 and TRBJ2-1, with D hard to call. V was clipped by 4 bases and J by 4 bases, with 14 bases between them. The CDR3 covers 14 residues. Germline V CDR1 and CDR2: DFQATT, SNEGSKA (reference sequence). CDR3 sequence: CSATRGVGYNEQFF. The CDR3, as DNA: TGCAGTGCTACCAGAGGTGTCGGGTACAATGAGCAGTTCTTC.

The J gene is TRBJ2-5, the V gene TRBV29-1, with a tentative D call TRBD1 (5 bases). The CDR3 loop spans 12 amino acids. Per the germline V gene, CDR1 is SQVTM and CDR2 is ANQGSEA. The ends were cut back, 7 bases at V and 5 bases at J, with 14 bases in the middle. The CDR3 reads CSARQSGETQYF. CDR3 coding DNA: TGCAGCGCACGACAGTCGGGTGAGACCCAGTACTTC.

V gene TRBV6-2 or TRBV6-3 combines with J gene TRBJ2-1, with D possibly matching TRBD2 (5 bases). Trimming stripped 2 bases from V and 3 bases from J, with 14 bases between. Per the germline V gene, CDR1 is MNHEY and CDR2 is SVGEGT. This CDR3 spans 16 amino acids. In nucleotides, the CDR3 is TGTGCCAGCAGTTACCGAACGGGAAAGCGCTACAATGAGCAGTTCTTC. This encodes CASSYRTGKRYNEQFF.

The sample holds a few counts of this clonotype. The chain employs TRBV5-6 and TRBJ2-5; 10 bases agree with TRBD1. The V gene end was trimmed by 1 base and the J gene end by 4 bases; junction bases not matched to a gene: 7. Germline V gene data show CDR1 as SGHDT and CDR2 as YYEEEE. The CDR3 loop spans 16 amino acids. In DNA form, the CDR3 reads TGTGCCAGCAGCTTGTACGGGACAGGGGAGGCAGAGACCCAGTACTTC. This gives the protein CASSLYGTGEAETQYF.

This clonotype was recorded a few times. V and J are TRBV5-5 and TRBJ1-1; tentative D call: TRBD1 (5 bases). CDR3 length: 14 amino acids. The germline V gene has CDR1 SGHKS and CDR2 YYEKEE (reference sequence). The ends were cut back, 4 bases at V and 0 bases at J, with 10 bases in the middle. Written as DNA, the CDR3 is TGTGCCAGCAGCCTCAGGGCTATGAACACTGAAGCTTTCTTT. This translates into CASSLRAMNTEAFF.

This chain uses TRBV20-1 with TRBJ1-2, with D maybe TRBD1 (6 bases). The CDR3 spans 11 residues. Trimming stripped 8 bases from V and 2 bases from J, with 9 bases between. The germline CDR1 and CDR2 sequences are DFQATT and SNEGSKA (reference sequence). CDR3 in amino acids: CSPQGNYGYTF. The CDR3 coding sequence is TGCAGTCCACAGGGCAACTATGGCTACACCTTC.

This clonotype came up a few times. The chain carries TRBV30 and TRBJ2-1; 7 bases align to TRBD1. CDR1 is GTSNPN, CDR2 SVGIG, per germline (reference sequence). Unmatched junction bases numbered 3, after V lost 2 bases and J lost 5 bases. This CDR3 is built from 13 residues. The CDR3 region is CAWSRGTDNEQFF. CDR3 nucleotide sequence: TGTGCCTGGAGTAGAGGGACAGACAATGAGCAGTTCTTC.

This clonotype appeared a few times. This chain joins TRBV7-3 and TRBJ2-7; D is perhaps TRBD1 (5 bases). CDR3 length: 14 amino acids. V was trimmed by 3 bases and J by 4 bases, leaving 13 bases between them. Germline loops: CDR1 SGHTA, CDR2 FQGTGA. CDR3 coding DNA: TGTGCCAGCAGCTTTACTGGACAATCTTACGAGCAGTACTTC. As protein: CASSFTGQSYEQYF.

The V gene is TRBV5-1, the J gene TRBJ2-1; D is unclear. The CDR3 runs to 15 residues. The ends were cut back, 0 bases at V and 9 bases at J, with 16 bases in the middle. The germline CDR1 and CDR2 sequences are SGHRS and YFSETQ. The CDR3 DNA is TGCGCCAGCAGCTTGGAATCCTCGCTTCTGGGTGAGCAGTTCTTC. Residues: CASSLESSLLGEQFF.

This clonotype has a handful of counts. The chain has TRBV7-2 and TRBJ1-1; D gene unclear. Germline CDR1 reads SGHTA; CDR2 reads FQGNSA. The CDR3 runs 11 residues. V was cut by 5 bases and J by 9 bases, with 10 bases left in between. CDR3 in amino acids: CASSLMSQAFF. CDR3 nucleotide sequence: TGTGCCAGCAGCCTGATGAGCCAAGCTTTCTTT.

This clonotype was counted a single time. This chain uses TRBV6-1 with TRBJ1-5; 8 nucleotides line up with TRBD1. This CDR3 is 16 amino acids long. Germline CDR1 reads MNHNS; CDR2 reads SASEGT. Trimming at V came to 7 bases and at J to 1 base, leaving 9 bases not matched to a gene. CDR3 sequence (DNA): TGTGCCAGCACTTCAGGGGGCGAAGGCAGCAATCAGCCCCAGCATTTT. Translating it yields CASTSGGEGSNQPQHF.

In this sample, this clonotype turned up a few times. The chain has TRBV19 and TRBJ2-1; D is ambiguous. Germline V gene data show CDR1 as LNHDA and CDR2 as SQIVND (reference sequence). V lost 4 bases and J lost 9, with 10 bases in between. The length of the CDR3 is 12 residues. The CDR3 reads CASSNRPGEQFF. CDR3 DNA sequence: TGTGCCAGTAGTAACCGGCCAGGTGAGCAGTTCTTC. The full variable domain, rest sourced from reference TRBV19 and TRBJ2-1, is DGGITQSPKYLFRKEGQNVTLSCEQNLNHDAMYWYRQDPGQGLRLIYYSQIVNDFQKGDIAEGYSVSREKKESFPLTVTSAQKNPTAFYLCASSNRPGEQFFGPGTRLTVL.

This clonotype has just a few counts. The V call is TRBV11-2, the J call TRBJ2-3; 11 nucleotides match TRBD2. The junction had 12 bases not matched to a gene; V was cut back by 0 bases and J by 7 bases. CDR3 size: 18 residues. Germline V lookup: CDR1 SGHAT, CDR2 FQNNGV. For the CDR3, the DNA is TGTGCCAGCAGCTTAGATAGGGCCCCGGGACTAGCGGACCATACGCAGTATTTT. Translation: CASSLDRAPGLADHTQYF.

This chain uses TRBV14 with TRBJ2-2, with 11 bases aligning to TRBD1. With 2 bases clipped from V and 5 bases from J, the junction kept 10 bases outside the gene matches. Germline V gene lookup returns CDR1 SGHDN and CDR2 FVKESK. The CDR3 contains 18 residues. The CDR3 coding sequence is TGTGCCAGCAGCCAAAGGACAGGGGGCAGAATCAGGACCGGGGAGCTGTTTTTT. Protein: CASSQRTGGRIRTGELFF.

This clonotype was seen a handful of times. The CDR3 loop reads CASSAGRGETQYF. The CDR3 bases are TGTGCCAGCAGCGCGGGCAGGGGAGAGACCCAGTACTTC. This sequence joins TRBV12-3 or TRBV12-4 and TRBJ2-5, with a possible D match to TRBD1 (6 bases). The CDR3 extends over 13 amino acids. V was pared by 6 bases and J by 4 bases, with 12 bases between.

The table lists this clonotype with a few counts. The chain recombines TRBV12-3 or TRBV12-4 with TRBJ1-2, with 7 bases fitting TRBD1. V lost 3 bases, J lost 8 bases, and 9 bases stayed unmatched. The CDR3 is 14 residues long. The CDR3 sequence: CASSFPDRVYGYTF. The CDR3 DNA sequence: TGTGCCAGCAGTTTCCCCGACAGGGTCTACGGCTACACCTTC.

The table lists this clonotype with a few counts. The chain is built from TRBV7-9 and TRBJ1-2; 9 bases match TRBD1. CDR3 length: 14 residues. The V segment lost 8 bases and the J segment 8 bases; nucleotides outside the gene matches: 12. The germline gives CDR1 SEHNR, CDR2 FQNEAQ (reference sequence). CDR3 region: CASGSRDRAGGYTF. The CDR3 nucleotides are TGTGCCAGCGGATCCCGGGACAGGGCCGGGGGCTACACCTTC.

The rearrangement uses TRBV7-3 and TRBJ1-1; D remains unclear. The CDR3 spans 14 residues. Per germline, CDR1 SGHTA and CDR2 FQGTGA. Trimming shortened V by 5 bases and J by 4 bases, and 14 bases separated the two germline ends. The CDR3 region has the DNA TGTGCCAGCAGCCCCAGTGGGGAGAGCACTGAAGCTTTCTTT. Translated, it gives CASSPSGESTEAFF.

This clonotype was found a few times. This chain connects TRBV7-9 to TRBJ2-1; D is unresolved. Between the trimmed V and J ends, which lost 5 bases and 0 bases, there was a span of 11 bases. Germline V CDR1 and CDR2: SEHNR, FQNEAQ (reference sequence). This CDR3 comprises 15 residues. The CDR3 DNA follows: TGTGCCAGCAGCACGTACCTGAGCTCCTACAATGAGCAGTTCTTC. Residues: CASSTYLSSYNEQFF. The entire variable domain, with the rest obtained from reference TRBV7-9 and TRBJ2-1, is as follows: DTGVSQNPRHKITKRGQNVTFRCDPISEHNRLYWYRQTLGQGPEFLTYFQNEAQLEKSRLLSDRFSAERPKGSFSTLEIQRTEQGDSAMYLCASSTYLSSYNEQFFGPGTRLTVL.